This T cell receptor beta chain was sequenced in a study of a mutant IDH1 vaccine in newly diagnosed glioma. Study background: Therapy received beforehand was radiotherapy, temozolomide, or both, with most patients given both.

Germline CDR1 MGHRA, CDR2 YSYEKL. The CDR3 has 16 residues. Between the trimmed V and J ends, which lost 1 base and 0 bases, there was a span of 12 bases. As for time point: week 35, safety follow-up. The vaccine gave 300 ug of a 20-mer mutant IDH1 peptide subcutaneously per dose. In its sample, this clone was seen a few times. Its specificity is not known. Sequenced by immunoSEQ multiplex PCR; TCRdb stores in-frame clones only, minus some. This sample has 25,000 to 40,000 clones, with roughly 79% found just once. The clonotype originates from a woman aged 30 to 39 with glioma. Some clones in this sample may be carry-over from other donors' samples. This specimen consisted of PBMCs, obtained from a glioma patient whose treatment included an IDH1 peptide vaccine. The rearrangement uses TRBV4-1 and TRBJ1-2; D unresolved. CDR3 DNA sequence: TGCGCCAGCAGCCAAGTAGGACCGGGGACTAACTATGGCTACACCTTC. Its protein product is CASSQVGPGTNYGYTF.